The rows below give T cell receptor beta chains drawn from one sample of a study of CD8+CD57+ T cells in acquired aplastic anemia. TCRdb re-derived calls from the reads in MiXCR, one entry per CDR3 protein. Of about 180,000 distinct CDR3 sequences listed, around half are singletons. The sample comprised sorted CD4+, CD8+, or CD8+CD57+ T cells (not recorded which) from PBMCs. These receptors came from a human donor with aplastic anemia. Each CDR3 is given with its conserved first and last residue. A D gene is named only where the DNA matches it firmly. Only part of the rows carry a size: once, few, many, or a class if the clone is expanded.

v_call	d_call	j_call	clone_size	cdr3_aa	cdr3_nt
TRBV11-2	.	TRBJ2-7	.	CASSLVLGGPDRSYEQYF	TGTGCCAGCAGCTTAGTATTAGGGGGACCGGATAGGTCCTACGAGCAGTACTTC
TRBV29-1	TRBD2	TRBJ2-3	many	CSVGTRHTDTQYF	TGCAGCGTGGGGACTAGGCACACAGATACGCAGTATTTT
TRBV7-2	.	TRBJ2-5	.	CASSLDQGSQETQYF	TGTGCCAGCAGCTTAGATCAGGGAAGCCAAGAGACCCAGTACTTC
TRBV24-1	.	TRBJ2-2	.	CATSAQNTGELFF	TGTGCCACCAGTGCACAGAACACCGGGGAGCTGTTTTTT
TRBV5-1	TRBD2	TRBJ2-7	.	CASSLGLAGFSYEQYF	TGCGCCAGCAGCTTGGGGCTAGCGGGTTTCTCCTACGAGCAGTACTTC
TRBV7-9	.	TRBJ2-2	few	CASQDNTGELFF	TGTGCCAGCCAAGATAACACCGGGGAGCTGTTTTTT
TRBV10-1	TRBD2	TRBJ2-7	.	CASSEGTSGITYEQYF	TGCGCCAGCAGTGAGGGGACTAGCGGGATAACCTACGAGCAGTACTTC
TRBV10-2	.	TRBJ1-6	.	CASQTESSYNSPLHF	TGCGCCAGCCAGACAGAGAGCTCCTATAATTCACCCCTCCACTTT
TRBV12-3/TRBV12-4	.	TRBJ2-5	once	CASSWASSETQYF	TGTGCCAGCAGTTGGGCCTCTTCGGAGACCCAGTACTTC
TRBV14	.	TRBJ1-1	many	CASSQESVQRAFF	TGTGCCAGCAGCCAAGAGTCGGTACAGAGAGCTTTCTTT
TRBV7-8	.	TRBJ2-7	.	CASSLVYGSTYEQYF	TGTGCCAGCAGCTTAGTGTACGGGAGTACTTACGAGCAGTACTTC
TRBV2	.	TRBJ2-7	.	CASSVEVSNYEQYF	TGTGCCAGCAGTGTGGAGGTCAGCAACTACGAGCAGTACTTC
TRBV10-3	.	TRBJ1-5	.	CASSFDYQPQHF	TGTGCCAGCAGCTTCGACTATCAGCCCCAGCATTTT
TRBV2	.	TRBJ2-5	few	CASSDSLTTIGPF	TGTGCCAGCAGTGACAGCCTTACTACCATCGGACCCTTC
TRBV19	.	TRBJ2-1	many	CASSIRDEQFF	TGTGCCAGTAGTATTAGAGATGAGCAGTTCTTC
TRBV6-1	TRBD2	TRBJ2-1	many	CASRASGGTYNEQFF	TGTGCCAGCCGAGCTAGCGGGGGGACCTACAATGAGCAGTTCTTC
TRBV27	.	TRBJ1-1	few	CASSPLPDPTEAFF	TGTGCCAGCAGCCCCCTACCGGATCCCACTGAAGCTTTCTTT
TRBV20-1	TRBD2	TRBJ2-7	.	CSAREGLGHYEQYF	TGCAGTGCTAGAGAGGGACTAGGGCATTACGAGCAGTACTTC
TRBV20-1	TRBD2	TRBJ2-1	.	CSARAWSSGRNEQFF	TGCAGTGCTAGAGCTTGGTCTAGCGGGAGGAATGAGCAGTTCTTC
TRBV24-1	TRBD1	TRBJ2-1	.	CATSAWGTGGNEQFF	TGTGCCACCAGTGCCTGGGGGACAGGGGGGAATGAGCAGTTCTTC
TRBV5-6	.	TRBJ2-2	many	CASSLEPGGELFF	TGTGCCAGCAGCTTGGAGCCCGGCGGGGAGCTGTTTTTT
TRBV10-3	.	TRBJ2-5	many	CAISEKYQETQYF	TGTGCCATCAGTGAGAAGTACCAAGAGACCCAGTACTTC
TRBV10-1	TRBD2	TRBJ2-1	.	CASSDRTSGNNEQFF	TGCGCCAGCAGTGACAGGACTAGCGGCAACAATGAGCAGTTCTTC
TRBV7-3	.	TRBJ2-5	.	CAGSLTNQETQYF	TGTGCCGGCAGCTTAACTAACCAAGAGACCCAGTACTTC
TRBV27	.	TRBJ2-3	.	CASSVRDRSTDTQYF	TGTGCCAGCAGTGTCCGGGACCGGAGCACAGATACGCAGTATTTT
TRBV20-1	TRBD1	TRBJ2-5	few	CSARGQQETQYF	TGCAGTGCTAGGGGACAGCAAGAGACCCAGTACTTC
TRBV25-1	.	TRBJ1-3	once	CASRDALSGNTIYF	TGTGCCAGCCGGGATGCGCTCTCTGGAAACACCATATATTTT
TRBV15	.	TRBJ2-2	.	CATSKGGSNTGELFF	TGTGCCACCAGCAAAGGGGGTTCGAACACCGGGGAGCTGTTTTTT
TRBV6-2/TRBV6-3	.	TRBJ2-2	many	CASVSHGNTGELFF	TGTGCCAGCGTCTCCCATGGGAACACCGGGGAGCTGTTTTTT
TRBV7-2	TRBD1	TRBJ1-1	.	CASSVGTGTEAFF	TGTGCCAGCAGCGTCGGGACAGGCACTGAAGCTTTCTTT
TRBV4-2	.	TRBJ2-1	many	CATALRGGAYNEQFF	TGTGCCACCGCTCTTCGGGGAGGAGCCTACAATGAGCAGTTCTTC
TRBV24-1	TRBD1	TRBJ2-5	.	CATSEPQGAGRETQYF	TGTGCCACCAGTGAACCACAGGGGGCCGGGCGGGAGACCCAGTACTTC
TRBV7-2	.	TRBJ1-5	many	CATSPDSPNQPQHF	TGTGCCACTTCGCCCGACAGCCCTAATCAGCCCCAGCATTTT
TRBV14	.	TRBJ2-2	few	CASSQAGTGKLFF	TGTGCCAGCAGCCAAGCCGGGACCGGGAAGCTGTTTTTT
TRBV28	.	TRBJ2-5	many	CASSPSGRVQETQYF	TGTGCCAGCAGCCCAAGCGGGCGGGTTCAAGAGACCCAGTACTTC
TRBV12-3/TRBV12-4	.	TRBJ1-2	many	CASSFSNYGYTF	TGTGCCAGCAGTTTCTCAAACTATGGCTACACCTTC
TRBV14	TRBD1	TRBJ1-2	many	CASSRPGQGNYGYTF	TGTGCCAGCAGCCGACCGGGACAGGGGAACTATGGCTACACCTTC
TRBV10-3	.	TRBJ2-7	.	CASSYADYEQYF	TGTGCCAGCAGTTACGCAGACTACGAGCAGTACTTC
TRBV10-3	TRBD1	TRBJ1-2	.	CAISEGRGLRANYGYTF	TGTGCCATCAGTGAGGGCAGGGGGCTTCGAGCTAACTATGGCTACACCTTC
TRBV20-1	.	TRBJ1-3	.	CSARVSQEGNTIYF	TGCAGTGCTAGAGTGAGCCAGGAGGGAAACACCATATATTTT
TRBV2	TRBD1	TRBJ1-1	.	CASSADGTGLTEAFF	TGTGCCAGCAGTGCCGACGGGACAGGGCTCACTGAAGCTTTCTTT
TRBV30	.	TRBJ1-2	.	CAWRAPEADGYTF	TGTGCCTGGCGTGCCCCAGAGGCTGATGGCTACACCTTC
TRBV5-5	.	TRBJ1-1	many	CASSLAHQQRHTEAFF	TGTGCCAGCAGCTTGGCCCACCAACAGCGTCACACTGAAGCTTTCTTT
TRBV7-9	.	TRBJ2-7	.	CASSRIDGLGYEQYF	TGTGCCAGCAGTCGAATTGATGGACTTGGTTACGAGCAGTACTTC
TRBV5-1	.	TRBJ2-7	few	CAGSGPDANEQYF	TGCGCCGGCAGCGGACCGGACGCCAACGAGCAGTACTTC
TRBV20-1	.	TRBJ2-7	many	CSARRRGPYEQYF	TGCAGTGCTAGGAGGCGGGGGCCCTACGAGCAGTACTTC
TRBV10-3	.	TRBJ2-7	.	CAISEELSSGLSFYEQYF	TGTGCCATCAGTGAGGAGTTGAGTAGCGGACTTTCCTTCTACGAGCAGTACTTC
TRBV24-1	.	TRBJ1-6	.	CATQTTLRSSYNSPLHF	TGTGCCACCCAAACCACACTTAGGAGCTCCTATAATTCACCCCTCCACTTT
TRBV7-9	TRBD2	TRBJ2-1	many	CASSRTSGRGNEQFF	TGTGCCAGCAGCCGGACTAGCGGCCGGGGGAATGAGCAGTTCTTC
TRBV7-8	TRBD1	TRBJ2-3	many	CASSFSGQRTDTQYF	TGTGCCAGCAGCTTCTCGGGACAGCGCACAGATACGCAGTATTTT
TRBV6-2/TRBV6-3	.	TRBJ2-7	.	CASSYPGRAYEQYF	TGTGCCAGCAGTTACCCGGGACGGGCCTACGAGCAGTACTTC
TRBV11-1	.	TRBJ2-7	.	CASSFSWSALSYEQYF	TGTGCCAGCAGCTTTTCGTGGTCAGCATTATCCTACGAGCAGTACTTC